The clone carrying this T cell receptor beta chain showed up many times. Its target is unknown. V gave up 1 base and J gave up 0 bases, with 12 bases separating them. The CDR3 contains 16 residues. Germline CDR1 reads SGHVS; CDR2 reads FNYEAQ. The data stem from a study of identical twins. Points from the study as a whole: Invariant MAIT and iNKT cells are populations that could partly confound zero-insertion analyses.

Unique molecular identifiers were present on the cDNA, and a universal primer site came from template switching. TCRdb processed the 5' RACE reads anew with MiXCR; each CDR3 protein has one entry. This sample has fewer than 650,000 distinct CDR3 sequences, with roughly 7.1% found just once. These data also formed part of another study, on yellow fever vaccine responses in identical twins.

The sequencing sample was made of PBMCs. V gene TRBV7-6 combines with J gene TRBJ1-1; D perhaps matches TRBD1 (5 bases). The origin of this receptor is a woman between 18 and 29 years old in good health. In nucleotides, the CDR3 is TGTGCCAGCAGCTTAGAAACAGGAGCTATGAACACTGAAGCTTTCTTT. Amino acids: CASSLETGAMNTEAFF.